This T cell receptor beta chain is from a study of blood T cell repertoires in COVID-19. The CDR3 contains 14 residues. Germline CDR1 and CDR2: SNHLY and FYNNEI. V shed 7 bases and J shed 0 bases, with 13 bases lying between them. Authors' data handling: Counts of nucleated cells, estimated from reference gene primer amplification, were obtained. The method was immunoSEQ multiplex PCR; TCRdb's version includes in-frame clones alone and lacks a portion of them. The V and J calls and the clone size are those of that table, but D and trimming were determined from the DNA. The sample lists 100,000 to 150,000 clones; roughly nine tenths were seen once.

The chain has TRBV2 and TRBJ2-7; tentative D call: TRBD1 (6 bases). This clonotype was obtained from a woman aged 70 to 79 with COVID-19, enrolled during active disease. Sequencing was carried out using peripheral blood. CDR3 in DNA: TGTGCCAGCAAGGCAGGGACAAACTCCTACGAGCAGTACTTC. This translates into CASKAGTNSYEQYF.